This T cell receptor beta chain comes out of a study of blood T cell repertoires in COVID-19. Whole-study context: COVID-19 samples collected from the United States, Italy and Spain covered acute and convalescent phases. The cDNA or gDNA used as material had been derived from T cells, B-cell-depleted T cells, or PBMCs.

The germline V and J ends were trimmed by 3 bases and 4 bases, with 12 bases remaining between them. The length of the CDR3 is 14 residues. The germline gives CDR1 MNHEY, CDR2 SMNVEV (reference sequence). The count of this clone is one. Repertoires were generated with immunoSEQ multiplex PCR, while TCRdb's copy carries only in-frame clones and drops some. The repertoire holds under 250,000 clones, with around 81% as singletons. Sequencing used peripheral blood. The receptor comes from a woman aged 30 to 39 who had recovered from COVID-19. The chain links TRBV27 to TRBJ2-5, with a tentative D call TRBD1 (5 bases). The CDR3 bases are TGTGCCAGCAGTTTGAGCAGGGCAGGAGAGACCCAGTACTTC. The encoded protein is CASSLSRAGETQYF.